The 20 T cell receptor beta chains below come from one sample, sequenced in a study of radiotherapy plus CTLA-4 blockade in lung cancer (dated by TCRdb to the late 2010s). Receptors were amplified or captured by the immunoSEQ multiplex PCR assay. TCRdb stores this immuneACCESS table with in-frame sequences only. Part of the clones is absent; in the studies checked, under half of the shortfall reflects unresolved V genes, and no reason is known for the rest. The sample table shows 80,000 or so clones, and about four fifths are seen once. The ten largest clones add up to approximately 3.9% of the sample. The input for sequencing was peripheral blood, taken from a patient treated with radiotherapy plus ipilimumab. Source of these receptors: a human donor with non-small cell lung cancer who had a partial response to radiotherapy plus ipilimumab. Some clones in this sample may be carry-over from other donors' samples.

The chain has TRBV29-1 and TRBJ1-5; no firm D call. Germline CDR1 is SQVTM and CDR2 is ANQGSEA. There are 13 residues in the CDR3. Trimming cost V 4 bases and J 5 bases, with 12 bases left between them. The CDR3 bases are TGCAGCGTTGGGGCGGGGTTCTATCAGCCCCAGCATTTT. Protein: CSVGAGFYQPQHF.

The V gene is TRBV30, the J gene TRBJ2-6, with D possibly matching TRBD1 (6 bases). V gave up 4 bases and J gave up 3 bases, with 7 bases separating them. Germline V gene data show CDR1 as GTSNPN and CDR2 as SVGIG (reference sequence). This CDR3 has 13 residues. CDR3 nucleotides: TGTGCCTGGACCAGGGGTGGGGCCAACGTCCTGACTTTC. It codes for CAWTRGGANVLTF.

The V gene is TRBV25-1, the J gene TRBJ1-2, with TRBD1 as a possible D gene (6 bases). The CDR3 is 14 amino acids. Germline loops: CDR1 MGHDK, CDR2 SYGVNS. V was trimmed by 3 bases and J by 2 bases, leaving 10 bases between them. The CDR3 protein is CASSETGTNYGYTF. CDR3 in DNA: TGTGCCAGCAGTGAGACCGGGACAAACTATGGCTACACCTTC.

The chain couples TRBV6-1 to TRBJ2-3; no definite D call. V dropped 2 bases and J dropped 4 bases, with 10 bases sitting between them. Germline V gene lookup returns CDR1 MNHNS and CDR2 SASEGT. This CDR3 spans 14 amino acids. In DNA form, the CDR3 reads TGTGCCAGCAGTGAACATGCTAGGCCAGATACGCAGTATTTT. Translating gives CASSEHARPDTQYF.

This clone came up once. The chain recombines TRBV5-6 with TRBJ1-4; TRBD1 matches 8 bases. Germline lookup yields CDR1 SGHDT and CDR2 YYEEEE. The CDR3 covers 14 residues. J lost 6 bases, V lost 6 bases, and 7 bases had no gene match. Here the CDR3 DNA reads TGTGCCAGCAACTCTGGACAGGGCTATGAAAAACTGTTTTTT. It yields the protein CASNSGQGYEKLFF.

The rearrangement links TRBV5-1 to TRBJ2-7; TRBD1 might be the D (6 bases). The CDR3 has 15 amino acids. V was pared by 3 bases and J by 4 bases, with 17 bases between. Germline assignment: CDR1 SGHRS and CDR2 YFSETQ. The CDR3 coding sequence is TGCGCCAGCAGCTCACCACCGGGACAAGATTACGAGCAGTACTTC. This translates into CASSSPPGQDYEQYF.

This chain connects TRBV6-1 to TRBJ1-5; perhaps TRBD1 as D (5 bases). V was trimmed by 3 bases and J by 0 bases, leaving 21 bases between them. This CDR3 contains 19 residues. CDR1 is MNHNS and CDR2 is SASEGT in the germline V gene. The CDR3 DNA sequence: TGTGCCAGCAGTGAGAAGCACCTGGGAGGGGATTATAGCAATCAGCCCCAGCATTTT. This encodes CASSEKHLGGDYSNQPQHF.

CDR3 region: CAWRSWGAGAGEQYF. CDR3 in DNA: TGTGCCTGGAGGTCATGGGGGGCGGGGGCAGGCGAGCAGTACTTC. V and J are TRBV30 and TRBJ2-7; D may be TRBD2 (7 bases). CDR1 GTSNPN and CDR2 SVGIG come from the germline V gene (reference sequence). The CDR3 runs 15 residues. Trimming took off 3 bases at V and 6 bases at J, with 21 bases between the two ends.

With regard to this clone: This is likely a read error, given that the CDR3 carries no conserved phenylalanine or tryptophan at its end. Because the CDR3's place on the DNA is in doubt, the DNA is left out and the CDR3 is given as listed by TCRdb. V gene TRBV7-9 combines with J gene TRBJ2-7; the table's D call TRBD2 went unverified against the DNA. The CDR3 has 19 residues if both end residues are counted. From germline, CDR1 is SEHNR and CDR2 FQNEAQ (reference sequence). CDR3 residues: CASSCRGGSCRAWVSGGGC.

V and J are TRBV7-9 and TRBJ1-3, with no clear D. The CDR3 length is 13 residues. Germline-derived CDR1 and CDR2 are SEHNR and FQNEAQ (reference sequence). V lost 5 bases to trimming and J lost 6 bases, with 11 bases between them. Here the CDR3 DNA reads TGTGCCAGCAGCCTACCTTCCGAAAACACCATATATTTT. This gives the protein CASSLPSENTIYF.

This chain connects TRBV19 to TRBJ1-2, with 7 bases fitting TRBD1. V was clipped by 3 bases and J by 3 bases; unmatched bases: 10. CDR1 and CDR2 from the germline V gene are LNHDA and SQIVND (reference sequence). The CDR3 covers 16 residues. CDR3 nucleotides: TGTGCCAGTAGTATTGGTTCAGGGGGAGCGGACTATGGCTACACCTTC. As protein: CASSIGSGGADYGYTF.

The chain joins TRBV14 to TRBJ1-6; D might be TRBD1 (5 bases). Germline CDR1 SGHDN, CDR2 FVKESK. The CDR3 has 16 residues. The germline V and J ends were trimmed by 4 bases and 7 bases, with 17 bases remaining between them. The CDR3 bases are TGTGCCAGCAGCCGAGCCGCAGGACAAATCAATTCACCCCTCCACTTT. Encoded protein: CASSRAAGQINSPLHF. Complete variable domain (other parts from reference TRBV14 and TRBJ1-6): EAGVTQFPSHSVIEKGQTVTLRCDPISGHDNLYWYRRVMGKEIKFLLHFVKESKQDESGMPNNRFLAERTGGTYSTLKVQPAELEDSGVYFCASSRAAGQINSPLHFGNGTRLTVT.

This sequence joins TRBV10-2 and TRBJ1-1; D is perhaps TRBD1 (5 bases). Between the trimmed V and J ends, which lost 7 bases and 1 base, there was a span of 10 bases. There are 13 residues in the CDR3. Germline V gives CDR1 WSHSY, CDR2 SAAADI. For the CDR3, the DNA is TGCGCCAGCAAAGTCAGGGCGAACACTGAAGCTTTCTTT. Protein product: CASKVRANTEAFF.

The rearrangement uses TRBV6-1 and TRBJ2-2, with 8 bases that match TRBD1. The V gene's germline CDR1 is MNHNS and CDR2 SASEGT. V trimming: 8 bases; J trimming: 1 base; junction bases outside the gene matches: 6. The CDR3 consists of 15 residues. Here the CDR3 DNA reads TGTGCCAGCCTCCTGGACAGGGTGAACACCGGGGAGCTGTTTTTT. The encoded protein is CASLLDRVNTGELFF.

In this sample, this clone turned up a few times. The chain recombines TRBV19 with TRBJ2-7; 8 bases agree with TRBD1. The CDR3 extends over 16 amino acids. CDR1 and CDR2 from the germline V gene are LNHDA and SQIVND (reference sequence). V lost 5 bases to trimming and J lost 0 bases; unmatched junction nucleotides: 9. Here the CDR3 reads CASSPRGQVSSYEQYF. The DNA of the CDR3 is TGTGCCAGTAGTCCAAGGGGACAGGTATCCTCCTACGAGCAGTACTTC.

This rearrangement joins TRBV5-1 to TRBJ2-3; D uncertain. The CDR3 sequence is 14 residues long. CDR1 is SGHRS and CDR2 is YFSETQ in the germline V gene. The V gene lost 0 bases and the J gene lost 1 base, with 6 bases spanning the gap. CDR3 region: CASSLDPGTDTQYF. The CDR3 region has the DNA TGCGCCAGCAGCTTGGATCCGGGCACAGATACGCAGTATTTT.

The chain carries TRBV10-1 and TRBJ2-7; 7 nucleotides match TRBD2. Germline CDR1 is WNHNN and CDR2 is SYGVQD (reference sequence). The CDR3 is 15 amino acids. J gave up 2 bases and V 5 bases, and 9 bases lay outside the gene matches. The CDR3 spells CASSPTSAGTYEQYF. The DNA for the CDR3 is TGCGCCAGCAGTCCTACTAGCGCGGGCACCTACGAGCAGTACTTC.

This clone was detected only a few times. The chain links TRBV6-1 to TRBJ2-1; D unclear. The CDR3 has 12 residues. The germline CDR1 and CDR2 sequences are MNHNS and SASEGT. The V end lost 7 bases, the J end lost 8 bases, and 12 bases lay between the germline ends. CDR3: CASIMRLDEQFF. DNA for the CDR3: TGTGCCAGCATAATGCGGTTGGATGAGCAGTTCTTC.

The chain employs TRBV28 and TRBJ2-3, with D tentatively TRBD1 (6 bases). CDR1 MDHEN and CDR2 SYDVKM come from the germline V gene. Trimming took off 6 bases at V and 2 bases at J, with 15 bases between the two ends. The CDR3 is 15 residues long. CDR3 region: CASSLVQGYTDTQYF. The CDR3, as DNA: TGTGCCAGCAGCCTCGTACAGGGTTACACAGATACGCAGTATTTT.

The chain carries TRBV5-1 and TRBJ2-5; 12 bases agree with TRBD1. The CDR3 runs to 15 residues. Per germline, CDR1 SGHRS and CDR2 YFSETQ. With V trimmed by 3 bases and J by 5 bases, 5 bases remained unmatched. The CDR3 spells CASSWGQGAGETQYF. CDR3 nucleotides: TGCGCCAGCAGCTGGGGACAGGGGGCCGGGGAGACCCAGTACTTC. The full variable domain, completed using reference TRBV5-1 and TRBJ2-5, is KAGVTQTPRYLIKTRGQQVTLSCSPISGHRSVSWYQQTPGQGLQFLFEYFSETQRNKGNFPGRFSGRQFSNSRSEMNVSTLELGDSALYLCASSWGQGAGETQYFGPGTRLLVL.